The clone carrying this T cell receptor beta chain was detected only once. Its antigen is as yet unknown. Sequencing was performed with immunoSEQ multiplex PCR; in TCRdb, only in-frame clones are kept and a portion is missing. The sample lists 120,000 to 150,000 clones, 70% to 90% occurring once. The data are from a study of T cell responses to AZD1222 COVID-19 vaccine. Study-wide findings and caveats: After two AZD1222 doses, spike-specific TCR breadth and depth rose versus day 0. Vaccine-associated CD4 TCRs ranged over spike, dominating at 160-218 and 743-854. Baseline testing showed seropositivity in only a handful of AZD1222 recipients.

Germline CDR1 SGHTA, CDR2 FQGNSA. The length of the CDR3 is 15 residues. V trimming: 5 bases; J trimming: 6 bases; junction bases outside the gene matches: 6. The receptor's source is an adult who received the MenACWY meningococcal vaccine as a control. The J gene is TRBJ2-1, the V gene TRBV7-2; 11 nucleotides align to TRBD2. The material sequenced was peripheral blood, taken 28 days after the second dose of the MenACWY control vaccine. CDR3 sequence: CASSLASGRFNEQFF. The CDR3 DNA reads TGTGCCAGCAGCCTCGCTAGCGGGAGGTTCAATGAGCAGTTCTTC.